The clone carrying this T cell receptor (beta chain) was observed at least ten times. V lost 2 bases and J 3 bases, leaving 19 bases between the germline ends. The CDR3 totals 17 residues. CDR1 SGHRS and CDR2 YFSETQ come from the germline V gene. The data belong to a study of metastatic and nonmetastatic thyroid tumors. Per the original data handling: Variation in CDR3 across clinicopathological groups served as the basis for constructing a distant-metastasis classifier in papillary thyroid cancer. TCRdb ran MiXCR on the PCR reads. TCRdb, not the original authors, processed these V and J calls. The repertoire includes about 53,000 clones, about 20% of them detected once, and about 4% sits in the top ten. All patients were treatment-naive before thyroid surgery.

This TCR was sampled from a female donor with papillary thyroid cancer or a benign thyroid nodule (not recorded which). Some clones in this sample may be carry-over from other donors' samples. V usage is TRBV5-1 and J usage is TRBJ2-3, with D perhaps matching TRBD1 or TRBD2 (7 bases each). The source material was blood. This CDR3 is CASSFDERQGLTDTQYF. CDR3 in DNA: TGCGCCAGCAGCTTTGATGAGCGACAGGGACTAACAGATACGCAGTATTTT.